One sample yielded the 22 T cell receptor beta chains listed below, sequenced in a study of T cell changes during pregnancy in multiple sclerosis. Clones were read by immunoSEQ multiplex PCR, and TCRdb kept only the in-frame ones, dropping some. The sample contains more than 70,000 clones, 75% to 95% of which appear only once. Sequenced here: peripheral blood, sampled before pregnancy. The receptors shown here come from a female donor with multiple sclerosis, enrolled in a pregnancy study.

The chain uses TRBV15 and TRBJ2-7; 14 nucleotides line up with TRBD2. This CDR3 contains 17 residues. Germline V lookup: CDR1 LNHNV, CDR2 YYDKDF (reference sequence). With 1 base clipped from V and 3 bases from J, the junction kept 5 bases outside the gene matches. The CDR3 spells CATSRGTSGRYRYEQYF. DNA of the CDR3: TGTGCCACCAGCAGAGGGACTAGCGGGAGGTATCGCTACGAGCAGTACTTC.

This clone was detected a few times. The chain has TRBV18 and TRBJ1-2, with a tentative D call TRBD1 (5 bases). CDR3 length equals 13 residues. Germline V CDR1 and CDR2: KGHSH, LQKENI. V was cut by 3 bases and J by 4 bases, with 9 bases left in between. CDR3 in DNA: TGTGCCAGCTCACCGGAGGGGACCTATGGCTACACCTTC. It codes for CASSPEGTYGYTF.

This chain connects TRBV7-7 to TRBJ2-1; TRBD2 might be the D (5 bases). CDR1 and CDR2 (germline): SSHAT, FNYEAQ (reference sequence). The germline V and J ends were trimmed by 0 bases and 5 bases, with 11 bases remaining between them. This CDR3 has 15 residues. The CDR3 reads CASSLAAGIDNEQFF. In nucleotides, the CDR3 is TGTGCCAGCAGCTTAGCGGCCGGGATAGACAATGAGCAGTTCTTC.

The chain links TRBV19 to TRBJ1-2; D call uncertain. The germline V gene encodes CDR1 LNHDA and CDR2 SQIVND (reference sequence). V lost 7 bases and J lost 8, with 20 bases in between. The CDR3 has 14 residues. In nucleotides, the CDR3 is TGTGCCAGTACCCTTTCGGGAGTGCCCGGGGGCTACACCTTC. Translating it yields CASTLSGVPGGYTF. Based on the CDR3 plus reference TRBV19 and TRBJ1-2, the full variable domain is DGGITQSPKYLFRKEGQNVTLSCEQNLNHDAMYWYRQDPGQGLRLIYYSQIVNDFQKGDIAEGYSVSREKKESFPLTVTSAQKNPTAFYLCASTLSGVPGGYTFGSGTRLTVV.

V and J are TRBV19 and TRBJ1-3; 7 nucleotides match TRBD1. CDR3 length equals 15 residues. J lost 2 bases, V lost 6 bases, and 7 bases had no gene match. CDR1 and CDR2 from the germline V gene are LNHDA and SQIVND (reference sequence). In nucleotides, the CDR3 is TGTGCCAGTAGACTCACAGGGGATACTGGAAACACCATATATTTT. Residues: CASRLTGDTGNTIYF.

This rearrangement joins TRBV5-1 to TRBJ2-1, with 10 bases that match TRBD2. The CDR3 covers 18 residues. The V and J ends lost 4 bases and 0 bases, in that order; junction bases with no gene match: 10. The germline gives CDR1 SGHRS, CDR2 YFSETQ. The CDR3 spells CASSQTGLASSSYNEQFF. CDR3 DNA sequence: TGCGCCAGCAGCCAAACGGGACTAGCGTCGAGCTCCTACAATGAGCAGTTCTTC. The full variable domain, its missing parts supplied by reference TRBV5-1 and TRBJ2-1, is KAGVTQTPRYLIKTRGQQVTLSCSPISGHRSVSWYQQTPGQGLQFLFEYFSETQRNKGNFPGRFSGRQFSNSRSEMNVSTLELGDSALYLCASSQTGLASSSYNEQFFGPGTRLTVL.

Worth noting for this clone: At the DNA level, this CDR3 is encoded by other sequences in the same sample as well. The V and J genes are TRBV25-1 and TRBJ1-5; 9 bases line up with TRBD1. The junction had 4 bases not matched to a gene; V was cut back by 6 bases and J by 7 bases. The CDR3 is made up of 13 amino acids. The germline V gene has CDR1 MGHDK and CDR2 SYGVNS. CDR3 nucleotides: TGTGCCAGCAGGGGACAGGGAGGCCAGCCCCAGCATTTT. Its translation: CASRGQGGQPQHF.

The chain joins TRBV2 to TRBJ1-6, with D tentatively TRBD1 (6 bases). Between the trimmed V and J ends, which lost 0 bases and 16 bases, there was a span of 13 bases. The length of the CDR3 is 13 residues. Germline V gives CDR1 SNHLY, CDR2 FYNNEI. For the CDR3, the DNA is TGTGCCAGCAGTGAAGCGCTTCGGGGGGCACTCCACTTT. Its protein product is CASSEALRGALHF.

The chain recombines TRBV27 with TRBJ1-2, with a possible D match to TRBD1 (6 bases). This CDR3 region has 12 residues. CDR1 is MNHEY, CDR2 SMNVEV, per germline (reference sequence). The V end was cut by 6 bases, the J end by 7 bases, with 12 bases between. CDR3 coding DNA: TGTGCCAGCAGCCAGGGGTCGGGTGGCTACACCTTC. This codes for CASSQGSGGYTF.

This clone was observed a few times. V gene TRBV7-9 combines with J gene TRBJ2-5; TRBD1 might be the D (6 bases). The CDR3 runs to 14 residues. V was clipped by 0 bases and J by 4 bases, with 9 bases between them. The germline V gene has CDR1 SEHNR and CDR2 FQNEAQ (reference sequence). CDR3 in amino acids: CASSLAGRGETQYF. CDR3 DNA sequence: TGTGCCAGCAGCTTAGCGGGCAGGGGAGAGACCCAGTACTTC.

The chain carries TRBV9 and TRBJ1-1, with D unclear. Germline-derived CDR1 and CDR2 are SGDLS and YYNGEE. This CDR3 is built from 17 residues. Trimming stripped 2 bases from V and 0 bases from J, with 17 bases between. The CDR3 DNA reads as TGTGCCAGCAGCGTGAATCCGATAGAGGCAATGAACACTGAAGCTTTCTTT. Protein sequence: CASSVNPIEAMNTEAFF.

V is TRBV15 and J is TRBJ2-7, with a tentative D call TRBD1 (6 bases). The CDR3 runs to 16 residues. The germline V gene encodes CDR1 LNHNV and CDR2 YYDKDF (reference sequence). V was clipped by 0 bases and J by 2 bases, with 14 bases between them. Written as DNA, the CDR3 is TGTGCCACCAGCAGAGATACCCGGACAGCTACCTACGAGCAGTACTTC. This translates into CATSRDTRTATYEQYF. Together with reference TRBV15 and TRBJ2-7, the CDR3 gives the full variable domain: DAMVIQNPRYQVTQFGKPVTLSCSQTLNHNVMYWYQQKSSQAPKLLFHYYDKDFNNEADTPDNFQSRRPNTSFCFLDIRSPGLGDTAMYLCATSRDTRTATYEQYFGPGTRLTVT.

The rearrangement uses TRBV5-1 and TRBJ2-5; TRBD2 agrees at 8 bases. This CDR3 has 15 residues. Germline CDR1 reads SGHRS; CDR2 reads YFSETQ. V dropped 4 bases and J dropped 1; count of bases not matched to a gene: 6. The CDR3 loop reads CASSPGGRPQETQYF. DNA for the CDR3: TGCGCCAGCAGCCCGGGGGGGCGTCCCCAAGAGACCCAGTACTTC.

This chain uses TRBV5-1 with TRBJ1-3; 7 bases line up with TRBD1. V trimming: 5 bases; J trimming: 6 bases; junction bases outside the gene matches: 8. There are 14 residues in the CDR3. Germline lookup yields CDR1 SGHRS and CDR2 YFSETQ. The CDR3 DNA reads as TGCGCCAGCAGGCGGGACAGAGTGGAAAACACCATATATTTT. Translated: CASRRDRVENTIYF.

This chain joins TRBV7-6 and TRBJ2-3; TRBD1 is a possible D gene (5 bases). Per germline, CDR1 SGHVS and CDR2 FNYEAQ. CDR3 size: 15 residues. Between the trimmed V and J ends, which lost 5 bases and 0 bases, there was a span of 12 bases. CDR3 sequence: CASSQSDSSTDTQYF. CDR3 DNA: TGTGCCAGCAGCCAGAGCGACAGTAGCACAGATACGCAGTATTTT.

This clone was seen just once. The chain uses TRBV7-6 and TRBJ2-3; 7 positions match TRBD1. Trimming took 5 bases from V and 3 from J; bases not matched to a gene: 11. The CDR3 spans 16 residues. Germline V lookup: CDR1 SGHVS, CDR2 FNYEAQ. CDR3 bases: TGTGCCAGCAGCCCATACACCACAGGGGTGACAGATACGCAGTATTTT. Encoded protein: CASSPYTTGVTDTQYF.

V is TRBV14 and J is TRBJ2-1, with 9 bases identical to TRBD2. The CDR3 loop spans 14 amino acids. V lost 4 bases to trimming and J lost 6 bases; unmatched junction nucleotides: 4. CDR1 and CDR2 (germline): SGHDN, FVKESK. CDR3 in DNA: TGTGCCAGCAGCCTAGCGGGAGTTTTCAATGAGCAGTTCTTC. Translation: CASSLAGVFNEQFF.

The chain links TRBV19 to TRBJ2-7, with D tentatively TRBD1 (5 bases). The germline V gene encodes CDR1 LNHDA and CDR2 SQIVND (reference sequence). V was shortened by 2 bases and J by 4 bases, with 9 bases between the two germline ends. The CDR3 extends over 13 amino acids. CDR3 DNA: TGTGCCAGTAGTATAATTCAGGGTTACGAGCAGTACTTC. Amino acid sequence: CASSIIQGYEQYF.

The chain couples TRBV21-1 to TRBJ2-1; the D segment call TRBD2 is taken from the table without a DNA check. TRBV21-1 is a known pseudogene. This CDR3 contains 15 residues. CDR3 protein: CASRGTYRSYNEQFF. Written as DNA, the CDR3 is TGTGCCAGCAGAGGGACTTACCGCTCCTACAATGAGCAGTTCTTC.

This chain links TRBV5-5 with TRBJ2-5; D is perhaps TRBD2 (7 bases). V lost 3 bases and J 4 bases, leaving 19 bases between the germline ends. The V gene's germline CDR1 is SGHKS and CDR2 YYEKEE (reference sequence). The CDR3 has 16 amino acids. The CDR3 loop reads CASSYPRGGHGETQYF. The CDR3 DNA is TGTGCCAGCAGCTACCCTAGGGGGGGACACGGAGAGACCCAGTACTTC. The variable domain in full, with the rest retrieved from reference TRBV5-5 and TRBJ2-5, is DAGVTQSPTHLIKTRGQQVTLRCSPISGHKSVSWYQQVLGQGPQFIFQYYEKEERGRGNFPDRFSARQFPNYSSELNVNALLLGDSALYLCASSYPRGGHGETQYFGPGTRLLVL.

This clone appeared once. This chain uses TRBV10-1 with TRBJ2-7; perhaps TRBD2 as D (5 bases). Trimming stripped 3 bases from V and 2 bases from J, with 11 bases between. The CDR3 contains 14 residues. Per germline, CDR1 WNHNN and CDR2 SYGVQD (reference sequence). This chain's CDR3 is CASSDPSLPYEQYF. CDR3 DNA sequence: TGCGCCAGCAGTGATCCTAGCCTACCCTACGAGCAGTACTTC.

As DNA, the CDR3 is TGTGCCAGCAGCTCCGGGGGAAGCTCCTACAATGAGCAGTTCTTC. This gives the protein CASSSGGSSYNEQFF. The genes are TRBV7-2 and TRBJ2-1; possible D gene TRBD2, 6 bases. V was pared by 4 bases and J by 0 bases, with 10 bases between. The length of the CDR3 is 15 residues. Germline CDR1 SGHTA, CDR2 FQGNSA. The variable domain in full, completed from reference TRBV7-2 and TRBJ2-1, reads GAGVSQSPSNKVTEKGKDVELRCDPISGHTALYWYRQSLGQGLEFLIYFQGNSAPDKSGLPSDRFSAERTGGSVSTLTIQRTQQEDSAVYLCASSSGGSSYNEQFFGPGTRLTVL.